A single sample is the source of the 2 T cell receptor beta chains below, sequenced in a study of early T cells in non-severe SARS-CoV-2 infection. TCRdb used MiXCR to reprocess the 5' RACE reads, holding one entry per CDR3 protein. Here the sample spans some 39,000 distinct CDR3 sequences, 4% being singletons. Sample: whole blood. These receptors originate from an adult who was a healthcare worker with PCR-confirmed SARS-CoV-2 infection or an uninfected control (not recorded which).

This clonotype was seen at least ten times. This rearrangement joins TRBV5-1 to TRBJ2-1, with D perhaps TRBD2 (6 bases). This CDR3 comprises 14 residues. Germline assignment: CDR1 SGHRS and CDR2 YFSETQ. The ends were cut back, 0 bases at V and 10 bases at J, with 14 bases in the middle. The CDR3 sequence is CASSLAPARGEQFF. The CDR3 DNA is TGCGCCAGCAGCTTGGCCCCTGCCCGGGGGGAGCAGTTCTTC.

A few counts support this clonotype. The junction departs from germline at one end; a sequencing error may be responsible. CDR3 region: CASSKGFGNEKLFF. CDR3 coding DNA: TGTGCCAGCAGTAAGGGGTTCGGGAATGAAAAACTGTTTTTT. The chain joins TRBV19 to TRBJ1-4; tentatively, D is TRBD1 (5 bases). Germline V gene data show CDR1 as LNHDA and CDR2 as SQIVND (reference sequence). The CDR3 is 14 residues long.